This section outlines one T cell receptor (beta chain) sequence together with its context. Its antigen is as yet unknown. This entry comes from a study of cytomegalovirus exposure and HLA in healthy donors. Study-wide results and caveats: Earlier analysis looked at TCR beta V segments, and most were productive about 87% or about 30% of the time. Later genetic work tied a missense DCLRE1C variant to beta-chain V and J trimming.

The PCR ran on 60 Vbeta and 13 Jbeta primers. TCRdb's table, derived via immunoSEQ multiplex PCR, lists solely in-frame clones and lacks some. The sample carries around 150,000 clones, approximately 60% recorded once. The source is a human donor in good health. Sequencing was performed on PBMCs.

The CDR3 DNA reads TGTGCCATCAGTGGGATGGCGGGAAGCACAGATACGCAGTATTTT. Translating gives CAISGMAGSTDTQYF. The J gene is TRBJ2-3, the V gene TRBV10-3; a possible D gene is TRBD2 (6 bases). CDR1 and CDR2 from the germline V gene are ENHRY and SYGVKD. Trimming left V 4 bases short and J 0 bases short, with 11 bases between. The CDR3 is 15 residues long.